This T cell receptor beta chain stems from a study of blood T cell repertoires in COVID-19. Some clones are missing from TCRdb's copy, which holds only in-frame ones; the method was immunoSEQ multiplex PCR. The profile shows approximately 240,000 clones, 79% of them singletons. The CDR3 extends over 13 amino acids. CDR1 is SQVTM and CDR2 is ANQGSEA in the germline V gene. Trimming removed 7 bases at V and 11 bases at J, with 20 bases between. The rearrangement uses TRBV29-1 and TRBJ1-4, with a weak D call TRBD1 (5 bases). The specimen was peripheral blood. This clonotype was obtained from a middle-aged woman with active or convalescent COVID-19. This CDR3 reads CSAETRSAGKLFF. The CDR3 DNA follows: TGCAGCGCCGAGACCCGGAGCGCAGGGAAACTGTTTTTT.